The 9 T cell receptor beta chains given below trace back to one sample, sequenced in a study of OX40 agonist ivuxolimab in advanced cancers. Some clones are missing from TCRdb's copy, which holds only in-frame ones; the method was immunoSEQ multiplex PCR. Counted here are about 70,000 clones, 85% to 90% occurring once; the ten biggest clones make up 10% to 15%. Sequenced material: CD4+ or CD8+ T cells sorted from blood, taken in a trial of the OX40 agonist ivuxolimab. The receptor source for this set is an adult with an advanced solid tumor such as melanoma, head and neck, liver or kidney cancer.

This clone was picked up one time. The chain couples TRBV7-8 to TRBJ2-7; tentatively, D is TRBD1 (5 bases). There are 12 residues in the CDR3. V shed 3 bases and J shed 6 bases, with 9 bases lying between them. Germline lookup yields CDR1 SGHVS and CDR2 FQNEAQ. CDR3 DNA: TGTGCCAGCAGCTTCTCAGGGTCCGAGCAGTACTTC. The encoded protein is CASSFSGSEQYF.

This clone has just a few counts. The chain couples TRBV19 to TRBJ1-2; a possible D gene is TRBD1 (6 bases). This CDR3 is built from 14 residues. The V gene lost 6 bases and the J gene lost 5 bases, with 16 bases spanning the gap. Germline values: CDR1 LNHDA, CDR2 SQIVND (reference sequence). The CDR3 bases are TGTGCCAGTAGGACCAACAGGGATAGGTATGGCTACACCTTC. Its translation is CASRTNRDRYGYTF. The variable domain in full, completed from reference TRBV19 and TRBJ1-2, reads DGGITQSPKYLFRKEGQNVTLSCEQNLNHDAMYWYRQDPGQGLRLIYYSQIVNDFQKGDIAEGYSVSREKKESFPLTVTSAQKNPTAFYLCASRTNRDRYGYTFGSGTRLTVV.

The rearrangement joins TRBV7-9 to TRBJ2-7, with 9 bases that match TRBD2. There are 15 residues in the CDR3. J gave up 0 bases and V 5 bases, and 5 bases lay outside the gene matches. Germline lookup yields CDR1 SEHNR and CDR2 FQNEAQ (reference sequence). This chain's CDR3 is CASSPSGRSSYEQYF. CDR3 bases: TGTGCCAGCAGCCCCAGCGGGAGGTCCTCCTACGAGCAGTACTTC. Variable domain in full (rest from reference TRBV7-9 and TRBJ2-7): DTGVSQNPRHKITKRGQNVTFRCDPISEHNRLYWYRQTLGQGPEFLTYFQNEAQLEKSRLLSDRFSAERPKGSFSTLEIQRTEQGDSAMYLCASSPSGRSSYEQYFGPGTRLTVT.

This clone was seen once. The chain links TRBV6-4 to TRBJ2-4, with TRBD1 identical over 8 bases. Germline assignment: CDR1 MRHNA and CDR2 SNTAGT. This CDR3 contains 15 residues. V lost 2 bases and J lost 1; bases outside the gene matches: 1. CDR3 residues: CASSDRDRAKNIQYF. CDR3 coding DNA: TGTGCCAGCAGTGACCGGGACAGGGCCAAAAACATTCAGTACTTC.

The CDR3 spells CASSEWGGTEAFF. DNA for the CDR3: TGTGCCAGCAGTGAATGGGGAGGCACTGAAGCTTTCTTT. The chain has TRBV2 and TRBJ1-1; D remains unclear. Germline V lookup: CDR1 SNHLY, CDR2 FYNNEI. This CDR3 spans 13 amino acids. Trimming left V 2 bases short and J 4 bases short, with 8 bases between. Using reference TRBV2 and TRBJ1-1 for the parts outside the CDR3, the full variable domain is EPEVTQTPSHQVTQMGQEVILRCVPISNHLYFYWYRQILGQKVEFLVSFYNNEISEKSEIFDDQFSVERPDGSNFTLKIRSTKLEDSAMYFCASSEWGGTEAFFGQGTRLTVV.

This sequence joins TRBV2 and TRBJ2-3; TRBD2 is a possible D gene (5 bases). Germline CDR1 SNHLY, CDR2 FYNNEI. V lost 8 bases and J 7 bases, leaving 7 bases between the germline ends. This CDR3 comprises 10 residues. The CDR3: CASGGHTQYF. Written as DNA, the CDR3 is TGTGCCAGCGGAGGCCATACGCAGTATTTT.

The chain employs TRBV10-3 and TRBJ1-1, with D tentatively TRBD1 (5 bases). The CDR3 spans 13 residues. The V end lost 8 bases, the J end lost 0 bases, and 10 bases lay between the germline ends. The V gene's germline CDR1 is ENHRY and CDR2 SYGVKD. DNA for the CDR3: TGTGCCATCGGGGGACGGATGAACACTGAAGCTTTCTTT. Translated: CAIGGRMNTEAFF.

This clone turned up a few times. The rearrangement uses TRBV5-1 and TRBJ1-5, with 10 nucleotides matching TRBD1. The junction had 1 base not matched to a gene; V was cut back by 3 bases and J by 4 bases. CDR3 length: 14 amino acids. CDR1 SGHRS and CDR2 YFSETQ come from the germline V gene. The CDR3 loop reads CASSSGQGNQPQHF. CDR3 bases: TGCGCCAGCAGCTCGGGACAGGGGAATCAGCCCCAGCATTTT.

This clone was counted once. The genes are TRBV6-6 and TRBJ2-2, with TRBD1 identical over 8 bases. CDR1 MNHNY and CDR2 SVGAGI come from the germline V gene (reference sequence). The CDR3 loop spans 14 amino acids. V trimming: 6 bases; J trimming: 1 base; junction bases outside the gene matches: 1. The CDR3 nucleotides read TGTGCCAGCAGGGGGACAGGGAACACCGGGGAGCTGTTTTTT. It is translated as CASRGTGNTGELFF.